These T cell receptor beta chains were read from a single sample in a study of technical replicates of blood from a few donors. Sequencing used immunoSEQ multiplex PCR; TCRdb keeps in-frame clones, though not all of them. The sample records 84,000 or so clones, 93% being singletons. Sequenced: T cells isolated from PBMCs. The receptors originated from a human donor in good health. Both conserved end residues are part of each CDR3. Fields, in order: D gene, J gene, clone size, V gene, CDR3 DNA, CDR3 protein. The D gene is left open where the match is weak. The size entry is marked missing in some rows and otherwise reads once, few, many or a size class.

.	TRBJ1-2	once	TRBV30	TGTGCCTGGAGTCCCAGGGGAGATGGCTACACCTTC	CAWSPRGDGYTF
.	TRBJ1-3	.	TRBV7-2	TGTGCCAGCAGCGCCCGGACAGCCTACTCTGGAAACACCATATATTTT	CASSARTAYSGNTIYF
TRBD2	TRBJ2-5	.	TRBV10-1	TGCGCCAGCAGTGAACCGGGACTAAAGACCCAGTACTTC	CASSEPGLKTQYF
.	TRBJ2-3	.	TRBV9	TGTGCCAGCAGCGCTCGGGACACAACAGATACGCAGTATTTT	CASSARDTTDTQYF
TRBD1	TRBJ1-6	.	TRBV27	TGTGCCAGAAGTACAGGGGGCGGCACACCCCTCCACTTT	CARSTGGGTPLHF
.	TRBJ1-3	.	TRBV5-4	TGCTTGCTGGGGGCCTCTGGAAACACCATATATTTT	CLLGASGNTIYF
.	TRBJ2-7	.	TRBV5-1	TGCGCCAGCAGCTTGGCTTGGTCAGGGTTTCGGTACGAGCAGTACTTC	CASSLAWSGFRYEQYF
.	TRBJ2-2	.	TRBV19	TGTGCCAGTAGTACCCTAGGGGCGGCCGGGGAGCTGTTTTTT	CASSTLGAAGELFF
TRBD1	TRBJ1-4	.	TRBV2	TGTGCCAGCACCCAAACCGGGACAGTAAATGAAAAACTGTTTTTT	CASTQTGTVNEKLFF
.	TRBJ2-7	.	TRBV27	TGTGCCAGCAGTTTATCTACAGGAGCGACCTACGAGCAGTACTTC	CASSLSTGATYEQYF
TRBD2	TRBJ2-7	.	TRBV7-9	TGTGCCGCGGGGGGGAGAAGGCAGGGGGGCGAGCAGTACTTC	CAAGGRRQGGEQYF
.	TRBJ2-2	.	TRBV9	TGTGCCAGCAGCGTAGCAGTGAACACCGGGGAGCTGTTTTTT	CASSVAVNTGELFF
TRBD2	TRBJ2-1	.	TRBV2	TGTGCCAGCAGTGACGCTAGCGGGAGCGGGTACAATGAGCAGTTCTTC	CASSDASGSGYNEQFF
TRBD1	TRBJ2-1	.	TRBV29-1	TGCAGCGTTAACAGGGGGAATGAGCAGTTCTTC	CSVNRGNEQFF
.	TRBJ1-4	.	TRBV23-1	TGCGCCAGCAGTCAATCGAGACAGGCCTCGACTAATGAAAAACTGTTTTTT	CASSQSRQASTNEKLFF
.	TRBJ2-7	.	TRBV6-1	TGTGCCAGCAGTCTATATGACTACGAGCAGTACTTC	CASSLYDYEQYF
TRBD1	TRBJ1-4	.	TRBV18	TGTGCCAGCTCACCTCCGGACAGGGAGGATGAAAAACTGTTTTTT	CASSPPDREDEKLFF
.	TRBJ1-6	.	TRBV25-1	TGTGCCAGCAGTGAAGCTGGAAGGAGCTCCTATAATTCACCCCTCCACTTT	CASSEAGRSSYNSPLHF
TRBD1	TRBJ1-1	.	TRBV7-3	TGTGCCAGCAGCTCCCATCAGGGGGGCACTGAAGCTTTCTTT	CASSSHQGGTEAFF
.	TRBJ2-7	.	TRBV15	TGTGCCACCAGCCTCAGACATACCAGCTCCTACGAGCAGTACTTC	CATSLRHTSSYEQYF
.	TRBJ2-3	.	TRBV9	TGTGCCAGCAGCCCCCTGAGGAATACGCAGTATTTT	CASSPLRNTQYF
.	TRBJ2-3	.	TRBV5-6	TGTGCCAGCAGCTTGGTACCAGGAGGGGATACGCAGTATTTT	CASSLVPGGDTQYF
TRBD1	TRBJ1-4	.	TRBV7-9	TGTGCCAGCAGCTTAGAGACAGGGGGGAATGAAAAACTGTTTTTT	CASSLETGGNEKLFF
.	TRBJ1-1	few	TRBV25-1	TGTGCCAGCAAGGCGGGGAACACTGAAGCTTTCTTT	CASKAGNTEAFF
TRBD2	TRBJ2-5	.	TRBV6-1	TGTGCCAGCAGCGCTCTAGCGGGGGACCAAGAGACCCAGTACTTC	CASSALAGDQETQYF
.	TRBJ1-5	.	TRBV27	TGTGCCAGCAGTTTGGGGGCCAGTCAGCCCCAGCATTTT	CASSLGASQPQHF
.	TRBJ2-1	.	TRBV28	TGTGCCAGCAAAGCATCCCCCAATGAGCAGTTCTTC	CASKASPNEQFF
.	TRBJ2-3	.	TRBV5-1	TGCGCCACCGTCGGGGCGGGATCCGCAGATACGCAGTATTTT	CATVGAGSADTQYF
TRBD1	TRBJ1-5	.	TRBV19	TGTGCCAGTAGTATCCTACAGGGGGCGTTGGTCCAGCCCCAGCATTTT	CASSILQGALVQPQHF
TRBD1	TRBJ2-7	once	TRBV16	TGTGCCAGCAGCAAAGACAGGGCCACGTCTCTTTTGAGCTCCTACGAGCAGTACTTC	CASSKDRATSLLSSYEQYF
TRBD1	TRBJ1-2	.	TRBV4-1	TGCGCCAGCAGCCAAGGGACAGGGACGATCTATGGCTACACCTTC	CASSQGTGTIYGYTF
.	TRBJ1-4	.	TRBV30	TGTGCCTGGAGGGGGCGTATGGGGGAAAAACTGTTTTTT	CAWRGRMGEKLFF
.	TRBJ2-7	.	TRBV4-1	TGCGCCAGCAGCCAAATCCCGTCCGAGCAGTACTTC	CASSQIPSEQYF
.	TRBJ1-1	once	TRBV14	TGTGCCAGCAGCCAACTCGTGAACACTGAAGCTTTCTTT	CASSQLVNTEAFF
.	TRBJ1-6	.	TRBV16	TGTGCCAGCAGCCAATCTAGAGCATCCGCCTCGGATTCACCCCTCCACTTT	CASSQSRASASDSPLHF
TRBD1	TRBJ2-7	.	TRBV13	TGTGCCAGCAGCCTTACAGGGGGGTCCTACGAGCAGTACTTC	CASSLTGGSYEQYF
.	TRBJ1-1	.	TRBV30	TGTGCCTGGAGGGGCGCAACGAACACTGAAGCTTTCTTT	CAWRGATNTEAFF
TRBD1	TRBJ2-1	.	TRBV6-5	TGTGCCAGCAGTTCGACAGGGGGAGGCAATGAGCAGTTCTTC	CASSSTGGGNEQFF
.	TRBJ1-4	.	TRBV6-6	TGTGCCAGCAGTTACTCGGCCGCAACTAATGAAAAACTGTTTTTT	CASSYSAATNEKLFF
.	TRBJ2-5	.	TRBV7-7	TGTGCCAGCAGCTTTTGGGGGAGGCAAGAGACCCAGTACTTC	CASSFWGRQETQYF
.	TRBJ2-7	.	TRBV5-1	TGCGCCAGCAGCTTGGGACCCGGGTCCCCCTCCTACGAGCAGTACTTC	CASSLGPGSPSYEQYF
.	TRBJ1-3	.	TRBV9	TGTGCCAGCAGCGTAGAAGGGAGATGGAACACCATATATTTT	CASSVEGRWNTIYF
.	TRBJ1-1	.	TRBV5-1	TGCGCCAGCAGCTTGCTGTCAGTGATGAACACTGAAGCTTTCTTT	CASSLLSVMNTEAFF
TRBD2	TRBJ2-1	.	TRBV6-1	TGTGCCAGCAGTGAAGCGAGGAGAAAGGGGCTAGCGGATTTCAACAATGAGCAGTTCTTC	CASSEARRKGLADFNNEQFF
.	TRBJ1-1	.	TRBV10-3	TGTGCCATCAGACCTCGGGGGGGGAAGAACACTGAAGCTTTCTTT	CAIRPRGGKNTEAFF
.	TRBJ2-7	.	TRBV5-4	TGTGCCAGCAGCTTGAATAGAAGGGGGTACGAGCAGTACTTC	CASSLNRRGYEQYF